This TCR beta chain comes out of a study of blood T cell repertoires in COVID-19. Study details: Donors in the United States, Italy and Spain gave samples during acute or convalescent COVID-19. Sample material is recorded as cDNA or gDNA derived from T cells, B-cell-depleted T cells, or PBMCs.

Trimming took 3 bases from V and 6 from J, leaving 8 bases between them. The CDR3 consists of 13 residues. The germline CDR1 and CDR2 sequences are KGHDR and SFDVKD. Original handling: Using reference gene primer amplification, nucleated cell counts were estimated. Produced via immunoSEQ multiplex PCR; TCRdb's table is partial and in-frame only. The DNA gave D and trimming, while V, J and clone size come from that table. The profile shows 150,000 to 200,000 clones, over 75% of them singletons. Sequencing was performed on peripheral blood. The source is a woman in her 70s with acute or convalescent COVID-19. The chain couples TRBV24-1 to TRBJ2-1, with unresolved D. The CDR3 DNA is TGTGCCACCAGTGATCTACAGACCAATGAGCAGTTCTTC. Translation: CATSDLQTNEQFF.